Shown below are 14 T cell receptor beta chains from a single sample sequenced in a study of PD-1 blockade in classical Hodgkin lymphoma. Profiling relied on immunoSEQ multiplex PCR, and the TCRdb table lists in-frame clones only, not all of them. This table has 40,000 or so clones, roughly four fifths appearing once. Autologous stem cell transplantation was followed by relapse in every patient, and brentuximab vedotin exposure varied. Sequenced material: peripheral blood mononuclear cells (PBMCs), taken at baseline. The receptors were sampled from a human donor with classical Hodgkin lymphoma.

The V gene is TRBV29-1, the J gene TRBJ2-3; tentative D call: TRBD2 (5 bases). The V gene's germline CDR1 is SQVTM and CDR2 ANQGSEA. Trimming took 5 bases from V and 2 from J, leaving 8 bases between them. The CDR3 consists of 12 residues. The CDR3 here is CSVSADTDTQYF. The CDR3 region has the DNA TGCAGCGTTTCAGCGGACACAGATACGCAGTATTTT.

This chain links TRBV4-2 with TRBJ1-1; D is unresolved. Per the germline V gene, CDR1 is LGHNA and CDR2 is YNFKEQ. The V gene lost 1 base and the J gene lost 7 bases, with 16 bases spanning the gap. This CDR3 region has 15 residues. In nucleotides, the CDR3 is TGTGCCAGCAGCCAAGCCCTTGCCAGCTCCCTTGAAGCTTTCTTT. Its translation: CASSQALASSLEAFF.

This clone is labeled medium-sized. The chain recombines TRBV6-5 with TRBJ2-2; D gene unclear. Trimming stripped 5 bases from V and 0 bases from J, with 4 bases between. In germline, CDR1 is MNHEY, CDR2 SVGAGI. The length of the CDR3 is 13 residues. The CDR3 sequence: CASSRSNTGELFF. The CDR3 DNA sequence: TGTGCCAGCAGTCGTTCGAACACCGGGGAGCTGTTTTTT.

A few counts support this clone. This chain uses TRBV19 with TRBJ1-5; 8 bases are shared with TRBD1. The CDR3 is made up of 14 amino acids. After removal of 4 bases from V and 7 bases from J, the junction contained 6 bases not matched to a gene. Germline assignment: CDR1 LNHDA and CDR2 SQIVND (reference sequence). The CDR3 spells CASSRTGGRQPQHF. The CDR3 region has the DNA TGTGCCAGTAGTAGAACAGGGGGGAGGCAGCCCCAGCATTTT. Full variable domain (rest looked up from reference TRBV19 and TRBJ1-5): DGGITQSPKYLFRKEGQNVTLSCEQNLNHDAMYWYRQDPGQGLRLIYYSQIVNDFQKGDIAEGYSVSREKKESFPLTVTSAQKNPTAFYLCASSRTGGRQPQHFGDGTRLSIL.

This chain links TRBV7-2 with TRBJ2-7; 7 bases are a match to TRBD2. J gave up 2 bases and V 1 base, and 8 bases lay outside the gene matches. The germline V gene has CDR1 SGHTA and CDR2 FQGNSA. This CDR3 is built from 16 residues. The CDR3 region is CASSLEWDYHAYEQYF. In DNA, the CDR3 is TGTGCCAGCAGCTTAGAATGGGACTACCACGCCTACGAGCAGTACTTC.

The V and J genes are TRBV5-4 and TRBJ1-1, with unresolved D. V was trimmed by 1 base and J by 0 bases, leaving 1 base between them. The germline gives CDR1 SGHNT, CDR2 YYREEE (reference sequence). This CDR3 is built from 12 residues. The chain's CDR3 is CASSLLNTEAFF. CDR3 DNA sequence: TGTGCCAGCAGCTTGTTGAACACTGAAGCTTTCTTT.

The V call is TRBV10-3, the J call TRBJ2-7, with 11 bases that match TRBD2. From germline, CDR1 is ENHRY and CDR2 SYGVKD. The CDR3 extends over 18 amino acids. After removal of 4 bases from V and 3 bases from J, the junction contained 14 bases not matched to a gene. CDR3 coding DNA: TGTGCCATCAGTGTACGGGCCCCGGGACTAGCGGACTTCTACGAGCAGTACTTC. Translation gives CAISVRAPGLADFYEQYF.

The sample holds a few counts of this clone. The rearrangement joins TRBV28 to TRBJ1-1; TRBD1 agrees at 7 bases. This CDR3 is built from 16 residues. CDR1 and CDR2 (germline): MDHEN, SYDVKM. V lost 4 bases to trimming and J lost 3 bases; unmatched junction nucleotides: 11. This CDR3 reads CASSYTLRGRDTEAFF. CDR3 nucleotides: TGTGCCAGCAGTTATACTCTTAGGGGGCGGGACACTGAAGCTTTCTTT. Full variable domain (missing parts from reference TRBV28 and TRBJ1-1): DVKVTQSSRYLVKRTGEKVFLECVQDMDHENMFWYRQDPGLGLRLIYFSYDVKMKEKGDIPEGYSVSREKKERFSLILESASTNQTSMYLCASSYTLRGRDTEAFFGQGTRLTVV.

The chain couples TRBV19 to TRBJ1-2, with D tentatively TRBD1 (6 bases). The CDR3 has 14 residues. V lost 6 bases, J lost 4 bases, and 15 bases lay in between. CDR1 LNHDA and CDR2 SQIVND come from the germline V gene (reference sequence). This CDR3 reads CASRSTGPTYGYTF. DNA for the CDR3: TGTGCCAGTAGGTCCACAGGGCCCACCTATGGCTACACCTTC.

The CDR3 DNA reads TGTGCCACCAGCAGAGAAGGGACAGGGGTCTACGAGCAGTACTTC. Protein product: CATSREGTGVYEQYF. The V gene is TRBV15, the J gene TRBJ2-7; 10 nucleotides match TRBD1. The CDR3 sequence is 15 residues long. Germline CDR1 and CDR2: LNHNV and YYDKDF (reference sequence). Trimming removed 0 bases from V and 3 bases from J; junction bases left unmatched: 2.

The chain employs TRBV5-1 and TRBJ1-2, with D perhaps TRBD1 (6 bases). The germline V gene has CDR1 SGHRS and CDR2 YFSETQ. Deletions cut 4 bases from V and 2 bases from J, with 12 bases between. This CDR3 contains 14 residues. CDR3 coding DNA: TGCGCCAGCAGCCTACAGGGACTAAACTATGGCTACACCTTC. As protein: CASSLQGLNYGYTF.

This clone occurred once. The J gene is TRBJ2-2, the V gene TRBV30; D assignment may be TRBD1 or TRBD2 (6 bases each). V dropped 4 bases and J dropped 4 bases, with 13 bases sitting between them. Germline V CDR1 and CDR2: GTSNPN, SVGIG (reference sequence). The CDR3 has 14 amino acids. CDR3 sequence: CAWIGGAGTGELFF. The CDR3 nucleotides are TGTGCCTGGATCGGGGGCGCGGGCACCGGGGAGCTGTTTTTT.

This clone was observed a single time. V is TRBV30 and J is TRBJ1-3; D gene unclear. The CDR3 is 12 amino acids. CDR1 and CDR2 from the germline V gene are GTSNPN and SVGIG (reference sequence). The ends were cut back, 2 bases at V and 6 bases at J, with 8 bases in the middle. This CDR3 is CAWSREANTIYF. As DNA, the CDR3 is TGTGCCTGGAGTAGGGAGGCAAACACCATATATTTT.

The rearrangement links TRBV7-9 to TRBJ1-2; unclear D gene. Trimming cost V 2 bases and J 4 bases, with 11 bases left between them. The germline V gene encodes CDR1 SEHNR and CDR2 FQNEAQ (reference sequence). CDR3 length: 14 amino acids. Here the CDR3 DNA reads TGTGCCAGCAGCTTAAGGGAAGAGGGCTATGGCTACACCTTC. Translating it yields CASSLREEGYGYTF. Filled out from reference TRBV7-9 and TRBJ1-2, the complete variable domain reads DTGVSQNPRHKITKRGQNVTFRCDPISEHNRLYWYRQTLGQGPEFLTYFQNEAQLEKSRLLSDRFSAERPKGSFSTLEIQRTEQGDSAMYLCASSLREEGYGYTFGSGTRLTVV.